This TCR beta chain came from a study of shared clonotypes between healthy human individuals. Clones were sequenced by immunoSEQ multiplex PCR, and TCRdb holds only the in-frame ones, with some missing. Seen here are approximately 1.4 million clones, about 98% observed once, and the top ten hold roughly 0.42%. The CDR3 has 15 amino acids. V lost 4 bases to trimming and J lost 3 bases, with 12 bases between them. CDR1 and CDR2 (germline): SGHTA, FQGTGA. The TCR originated in a young man in good health. The chain combines TRBV7-3 with TRBJ2-2; D unresolved. Sample: naive CD4+ T cells sorted from blood. Subset: CD45RA+ positively selected. The CDR3 nucleotides read TGTGCCAGCAGCTCCTTTGCGTCACACACCGGGGAGCTGTTTTTT. It specifies CASSSFASHTGELFF.